A selection of T cell receptor beta chains follows, all from one sample in a study of T-cell memory formation after mild COVID-19. TCRdb itself ran the 5' RACE reads through MiXCR, one entry per CDR3 protein. Of just under 150,000 distinct CDR3 sequences in the sample, 15% to 20% were seen once. The specimen sequenced was PBMCs or a T cell subset sorted from them (not recorded which). These receptors all come from an adult woman who had mild COVID-19 (a few samples of this study predate the infection). Cell type and time point are not known. The CDR3 runs from the conserved cysteine through the conserved F or W. D genes are given only for firm matches. Some rows have no size entry. The others give once, few or many, or a class for an expanded clone.

d_call,cdr3_length,v_call,clone_size,j_call,cdr3_aa,cdr3_nt
NA,17,TRBV5-5,few,TRBJ2-6,CASSVDTFSSGANVLTF,TGTGCCAGCAGCGTGGACACCTTCAGCTCTGGGGCCAACGTCCTGACTTTC
TRBD1,15,TRBV7-9,NA,TRBJ2-1,CASSSPGQGLDEQFF,TGTGCCAGCAGCTCGCCGGGACAGGGGTTGGATGAGCAGTTCTTC
NA,16,TRBV18,NA,TRBJ1-5,CASSPLPQSSNQPQHF,TGTGCCAGCTCACCACTACCACAGTCTAGCAATCAGCCCCAGCATTTT
NA,15,TRBV6-2/TRBV6-3,few,TRBJ2-1,CASSMTGVPYNEQFF,TGTGCCAGCAGCATGACGGGAGTCCCCTACAATGAGCAGTTCTTC
NA,15,TRBV7-9,few,TRBJ1-2,CASSRIMDSAYGYTF,TGTGCCAGCAGCCGTATAATGGACAGTGCTTATGGCTACACCTTC
NA,13,TRBV10-3,NA,TRBJ1-1,CAISVQGNTEAFF,TGTGCCATCAGTGTTCAGGGGAACACTGAAGCTTTCTTT
TRBD2,18,TRBV10-3,few,TRBJ2-3,CAISESGTSGGQRDTQYF,TGTGCCATCAGTGAGTCGGGGACTAGCGGGGGGCAGCGAGATACGCAGTATTTT
NA,16,TRBV12-3/TRBV12-4,NA,TRBJ2-1,CASSPRGGRARNEQFF,TGTGCCAGCAGTCCTAGGGGGGGGAGGGCTCGGAATGAGCAGTTCTTC
NA,16,TRBV7-8,few,TRBJ2-7,CASSLVAVAAVYEQYF,TGTGCCAGCAGCTTAGTAGCAGTAGCAGCGGTTTACGAGCAGTACTTC
NA,12,TRBV4-2,many,TRBJ2-3,CASSQDRDTQYF,TGTGCCAGCAGCCAAGATCGCGATACGCAGTATTTT
NA,15,TRBV3-1,few,TRBJ2-7,CASSFTRGSNYEQYF,TGTGCCAGCAGCTTCACTCGTGGCTCCAATTACGAGCAGTACTTC
NA,12,TRBV15,few,TRBJ1-5,CATSRAGQPQHF,TGTGCCACCAGCAGAGCAGGACAGCCCCAGCATTTT
TRBD1,16,TRBV4-1,NA,TRBJ1-2,CASSQDRTRGHHGYTF,TGCGCCAGCAGCCAAGATAGGACCAGGGGGCATCATGGCTACACCTTC
NA,16,TRBV5-1,NA,TRBJ1-1,CASSLVVGGGNTEAFF,TGCGCCAGCAGCTTGGTCGTGGGCGGGGGGAACACTGAAGCTTTCTTT
TRBD2,16,TRBV6-2/TRBV6-3,few,TRBJ2-7,CASSSPVLAGVHEQYF,TGTGCCAGCAGTTCCCCAGTTCTAGCGGGAGTCCACGAGCAGTACTTC
NA,13,TRBV15,NA,TRBJ2-7,CATSRPDSYEQYF,TGTGCCACCAGCAGACCGGACTCCTACGAGCAGTACTTC
TRBD2,15,TRBV12-3/TRBV12-4,many,TRBJ2-7,CASSRPGLAGVKQYF,TGTGCCAGCAGCCGACCTGGACTAGCGGGAGTTAAGCAGTACTTC
NA,12,TRBV10-3,few,TRBJ2-5,CAISVTSETQYF,TGTGCCATCAGTGTCACTTCGGAGACCCAGTACTTC
NA,12,TRBV25-1,many,TRBJ2-1,CASSDKGIEQFF,TGTGCCAGCAGTGACAAGGGTATTGAGCAGTTCTTC
TRBD2,15,TRBV5-1,few,TRBJ2-1,CASSLAAGTYNEQFF,TGCGCCAGCAGCTTGGCAGCGGGGACGTACAATGAGCAGTTCTTC
TRBD2,16,TRBV5-6,few,TRBJ2-7,CASSLTGASGSYEQYF,TGTGCCAGCAGCTTGACCGGGGCTAGCGGGAGCTACGAGCAGTACTTC
TRBD1,13,TRBV5-1,few,TRBJ1-5,CASRDRPGQPQHF,TGCGCCAGCCGGGACAGACCCGGTCAGCCCCAGCATTTT
TRBD1,15,TRBV3-1,few,TRBJ1-2,CASSQGPTGDYGYTF,TGTGCCAGCAGCCAAGGCCCCACAGGGGACTATGGCTACACCTTC
NA,12,TRBV3-1,few,TRBJ2-1,CASSRVDNEQFF,TGTGCCAGCAGCCGAGTTGACAATGAGCAGTTCTTC
TRBD2,14,TRBV11-3,NA,TRBJ2-4,CASRRGGSKNIQYF,TGTGCCAGCCGACGGGGGGGCTCCAAAAACATTCAGTACTTC
TRBD1,18,TRBV24-1,many,TRBJ2-2,CATSDFGYRDRGRGELFF,TGTGCCACCAGTGATTTTGGATACCGGGACAGGGGCCGCGGGGAGCTGTTTTTT
NA,14,TRBV3-1,few,TRBJ2-3,CASSPFLAGDTQYF,TGTGCCAGCAGCCCCTTCTTGGCGGGAGATACGCAGTATTTT
NA,16,TRBV5-1,NA,TRBJ1-3,CASSAGRDTDRDTIYF,TGCGCCAGCAGCGCGGGCCGGGACACTGACCGGGACACCATATATTTT
NA,12,TRBV28,NA,TRBJ2-7,CASSTAPYEQYF,TGTGCCAGCAGTACAGCACCCTACGAGCAGTACTTC
NA,13,TRBV5-1,few,TRBJ1-5,CASSLDDNQPQHF,TGCGCCAGCAGCTTGGATGACAATCAGCCCCAGCATTTT
TRBD1,14,TRBV20-1,few,TRBJ1-5,CSASDRGSNQPQHF,TGCAGTGCTTCGGACAGGGGGAGCAATCAGCCCCAGCATTTT
NA,16,TRBV9,few,TRBJ2-5,CASSERSGRNQETQYF,TGTGCCAGCAGCGAACGAAGTGGGAGGAACCAAGAGACCCAGTACTTC
NA,14,TRBV12-3/TRBV12-4,few,TRBJ2-7,CASSLTGRSYEQYF,TGTGCCAGCAGCCTGACAGGCCGCTCCTACGAGCAGTACTTC
NA,15,TRBV12-3/TRBV12-4,few,TRBJ2-1,CASTRDNPVYNEQFF,TGTGCCAGCACCCGGGACAATCCTGTGTACAATGAGCAGTTCTTC
NA,13,TRBV12-3/TRBV12-4,few,TRBJ1-5,CASSLTVALAQHF,TGTGCCAGCAGCCTCACGGTGGCCCTGGCCCAGCATTTT
NA,15,TRBV27,few,TRBJ2-6,CASSVRAGGANVLTF,TGTGCCAGCAGTGTCAGGGCGGGGGGGGCCAACGTCCTGACTTTC
NA,15,TRBV3-1,NA,TRBJ2-5,CASTEGPALWETQYF,TGTGCCAGCACCGAGGGGCCAGCCCTGTGGGAGACCCAGTACTTC
TRBD2,18,TRBV5-4,NA,TRBJ2-3,CASSLAGRTSGTGDTQYF,TGTGCCAGCAGCTTGGCCGGAAGGACTAGCGGGACTGGAGATACGCAGTATTTT
TRBD1,16,TRBV20-1,few,TRBJ2-3,CSARDDRGPAGDTQYF,TGCAGTGCTAGGGATGACAGGGGCCCGGCTGGAGATACGCAGTATTTT
NA,15,TRBV3-1,NA,TRBJ2-2,CASSRDSGGTGELFF,TGTGCCAGCAGCCGTGATAGCGGTGGCACCGGGGAGCTGTTTTTT